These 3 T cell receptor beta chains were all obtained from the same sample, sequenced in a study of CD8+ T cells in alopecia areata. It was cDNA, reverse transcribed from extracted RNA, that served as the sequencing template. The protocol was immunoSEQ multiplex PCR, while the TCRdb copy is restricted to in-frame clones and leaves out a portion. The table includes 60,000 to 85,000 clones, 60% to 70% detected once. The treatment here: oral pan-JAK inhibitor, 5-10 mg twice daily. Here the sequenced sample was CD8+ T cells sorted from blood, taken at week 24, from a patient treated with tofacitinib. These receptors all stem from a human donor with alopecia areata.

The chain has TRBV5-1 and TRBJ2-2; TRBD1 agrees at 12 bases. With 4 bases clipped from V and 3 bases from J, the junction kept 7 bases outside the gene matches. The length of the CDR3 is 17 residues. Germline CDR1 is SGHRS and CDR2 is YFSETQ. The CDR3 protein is CASSRMGQGADTGELFF. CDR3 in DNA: TGCGCCAGCAGCAGGATGGGACAGGGGGCTGACACCGGGGAGCTGTTTTTT.

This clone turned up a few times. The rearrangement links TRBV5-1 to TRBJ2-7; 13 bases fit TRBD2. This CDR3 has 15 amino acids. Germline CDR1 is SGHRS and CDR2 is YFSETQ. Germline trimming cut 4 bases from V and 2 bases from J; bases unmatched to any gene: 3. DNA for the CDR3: TGCGCCAGCAGCCGAGGACTAGCGGGGGCCTACGAGCAGTACTTC. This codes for CASSRGLAGAYEQYF.

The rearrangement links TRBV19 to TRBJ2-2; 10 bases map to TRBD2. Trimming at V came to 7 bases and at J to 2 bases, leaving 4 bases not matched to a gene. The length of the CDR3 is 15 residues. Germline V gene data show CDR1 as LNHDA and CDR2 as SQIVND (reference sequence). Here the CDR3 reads CASIGTSDNTGELFF. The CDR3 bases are TGTGCCAGTATAGGGACTAGCGACAACACCGGGGAGCTGTTTTTT.